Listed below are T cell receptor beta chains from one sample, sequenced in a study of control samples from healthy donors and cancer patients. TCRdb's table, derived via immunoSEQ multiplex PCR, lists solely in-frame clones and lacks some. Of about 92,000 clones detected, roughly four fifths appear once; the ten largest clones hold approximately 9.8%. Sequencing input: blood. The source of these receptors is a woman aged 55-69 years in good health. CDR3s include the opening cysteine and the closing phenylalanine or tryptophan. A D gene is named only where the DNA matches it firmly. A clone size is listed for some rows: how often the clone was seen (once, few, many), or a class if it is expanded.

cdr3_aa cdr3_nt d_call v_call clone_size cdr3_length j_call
CASSLGTSGVYNEQFF TGTGCCAGTAGCCTTGGAACTAGCGGGGTATACAATGAGCAGTTCTTC TRBD2 TRBV19 - 16 TRBJ2-1
CATQLGQERNQPQHF TGTGCCACACAACTTGGACAGGAACGGAATCAGCCCCAGCATTTT TRBD1 TRBV10-3 - 15 TRBJ1-5
CASSPQGVPNEQYF TGTGCCAGCAGTCCTCAGGGGGTCCCAAACGAGCAGTACTTC TRBD1 TRBV28 - 14 TRBJ2-7
CASSIAPWTSGGYNEQFF TGTGCCAGTAGTATAGCCCCTTGGACTAGCGGGGGCTACAATGAGCAGTTCTTC TRBD2 TRBV19 once 18 TRBJ2-1
CASRSPVGGESYEQYF TGTGCCAGCAGATCCCCAGTTGGGGGTGAGTCCTACGAGCAGTACTTC - TRBV28 once 16 TRBJ2-7
CASSTGLISPLHF TGTGCCAGCAGTACAGGGTTGATTTCACCCCTCCACTTT - TRBV2 - 13 TRBJ1-6
CASNRGGTGQALYGYTF TGTGCCAGCAATAGAGGGGGTACCGGACAGGCCCTCTATGGCTACACCTTC TRBD1 TRBV2 - 17 TRBJ1-2
CASSQEVMPSNQPQHF TGTGCCAGCAGCCAAGAGGTCATGCCTAGCAATCAGCCCCAGCATTTT - TRBV3-1/TRBV3-2 few 16 TRBJ1-5
CASSQDLRAGSSGNTIYF TGCGCCAGCAGCCAAGATCTTCGGGCAGGCTCCTCTGGAAACACCATATATTTT - TRBV4-1 - 18 TRBJ1-3
CASMGHGSTNEQFF TGTGCCAGCATGGGACACGGGAGTACCAATGAGCAGTTCTTC - TRBV25-1 once 14 TRBJ2-1
CASSLFARGRETQYF TGTGCCAGCAGCTTATTCGCGCGGGGGCGGGAGACCCAGTACTTC - TRBV11-2 - 15 TRBJ2-5
CASSWDRVNTEAFF TGCGCCAGCAGCTGGGACAGGGTGAACACTGAAGCTTTCTTT TRBD1 TRBV5-1 - 14 TRBJ1-1
CASASSSDTQYF TGTGCCAGCGCCTCTAGTTCCGATACGCAGTATTTT - TRBV2 - 12 TRBJ2-3
CASSKGQGANSPLHF TGTGCCAGCAGCAAAGGACAGGGGGCTAATTCACCCCTCCACTTT - TRBV21-1 - 15 TRBJ1-6
CASSAQQGVSEKLFF TGTGCCAGCAGCGCACAACAGGGGGTTAGTGAAAAACTGTTTTTT TRBD1 TRBV3-1/TRBV3-2 - 15 TRBJ1-4
CASSSGSFYNEQFF TGTGCCAGCAGCTCCGGCAGTTTCTACAATGAGCAGTTCTTC - TRBV28 - 14 TRBJ2-1
CASSTTGGRSYNEQFF TGTGCCAGCAGCACGACAGGGGGGCGTTCCTACAATGAGCAGTTCTTC TRBD1 TRBV5-8 - 16 TRBJ2-1
CASSLQGYEQYF TGCGCCAGCAGCCTCCAGGGTTATGAGCAGTACTTC - TRBV5-1 few 12 TRBJ2-7
CASSFPTGYTF TGTGCCAGCAGTTTCCCAACAGGCTACACCTTC - TRBV28 - 11 TRBJ1-2
CASSRDRGNSPLHF TGTGCCAGCAGCAGGGACAGGGGCAATTCACCCCTCCACTTT TRBD1 TRBV3-1/TRBV3-2 - 14 TRBJ1-6
CASSQEPGQTSTDTQYF TGCGCCAGCAGCCAAGAACCCGGACAAACTAGCACAGATACGCAGTATTTT - TRBV4-1 - 17 TRBJ2-3
CASSLLGPGHYGYTF TGTGCCAGCAGTTTACTAGGACCAGGTCACTATGGCTACACCTTC - TRBV28 - 15 TRBJ1-2
CSAGDSYEQYF TGCAGTGCCGGGGACTCCTACGAGCAGTACTTC - TRBV20-1 few 11 TRBJ2-7
CASSSLAYQETQYF TGTGCCAGTAGTTCCCTAGCGTACCAAGAGACCCAGTACTTC - TRBV19 - 14 TRBJ2-5
CASSLSRYSGNTIYF TGTGCCAGCAGCTTATCCCGTTACTCTGGAAACACCATATATTTT - TRBV5-5 once 15 TRBJ1-3
CASSLFGELFF TGTGCCAGCAGCTTATTCGGGGAGCTGTTTTTT - TRBV7-2 - 11 TRBJ2-2
CASSLLQENNYGYTF TGTGCCAGCTCACTTTTACAGGAGAATAACTATGGCTACACCTTC - TRBV18 once 15 TRBJ1-2